A selection of T cell receptor beta chains follows, all from one sample in a study of T cell responses to AZD1222 COVID-19 vaccine. TCRdb keeps only in-frame clones here, not all; method: immunoSEQ multiplex PCR. Of approximately 200,000 clones in the sample, 93% were seen once. Source: peripheral blood, taken 28 days after the second AZD1222 dose. These receptors were taken from an adult who received the AZD1222 COVID-19 vaccine. Each CDR3 is given with its conserved first and last residue. A D gene is named only where the DNA matches it firmly. Clone size appears in some rows only: once, few, many, or a class for an expanded clone.

V: TRBV20-1; J: TRBJ2-7; size: NA; D: TRBD2; DNA: TGCAGTGCTAGTTCGGTACCAGCGGGGGGTTACAACGAGCAGTACTTC; CDR3: CSASSVPAGGYNEQYF
V: TRBV19; J: TRBJ2-2; size: NA; D: TRBD1; DNA: TGTGCCAGTAGTCACGGGGGACAGGGCACCGGGGAGCTGTTTTTT; CDR3: CASSHGGQGTGELFF
V: TRBV5-1; J: TRBJ1-1; size: NA; D: NA; DNA: TGCGCCAGCAGCTTGGAGCTTAACACTGAAGCTTTCTTT; CDR3: CASSLELNTEAFF
V: TRBV6-2/TRBV6-3; J: TRBJ2-4; size: NA; D: NA; DNA: TGTGCCAGCAGTTACCGGTCTTCTGGCAAAAACATTCAGTACTTC; CDR3: CASSYRSSGKNIQYF
V: TRBV14; J: TRBJ2-2; size: NA; D: NA; DNA: TGTGCCAGCAGCCCACGTCCGGGGGAAACGAACACCGGGGAGCTGTTTTTT; CDR3: CASSPRPGETNTGELFF
V: TRBV3-1/TRBV3-2; J: TRBJ2-5; size: NA; D: NA; DNA: TGTGCCAGCAGCCAAGGAGGGGGCGGGACAGAGACCCAGTACTTC; CDR3: CASSQGGGGTETQYF
V: TRBV28; J: TRBJ1-1; size: NA; D: NA; DNA: TGTGCCAGCGTCCGAAGCGGCGTGACAGTGAACACTGAAGCTTTCTTT; CDR3: CASVRSGVTVNTEAFF
V: TRBV18; J: TRBJ1-2; size: once; D: NA; DNA: TGTGCCAGCTCACCACCTCCGGGACAACGATATGGCTACACCTTC; CDR3: CASSPPPGQRYGYTF
V: TRBV9; J: TRBJ2-7; size: NA; D: TRBD1; DNA: TGTGCCAGCGGGCCGGGGACAGGGGGCTACGAGCAGTACTTC; CDR3: CASGPGTGGYEQYF
V: TRBV6-2/TRBV6-3; J: TRBJ1-5; size: NA; D: TRBD1; DNA: TGTGCCAGCAGTCCCACCGGACAGGGCAATCAGCCCCAGCATTTT; CDR3: CASSPTGQGNQPQHF
V: TRBV6-5; J: TRBJ1-5; size: NA; D: NA; DNA: TGTGCCAGCAGGGGGGTAGTGGGGAATCAGCCCCAGCATTTT; CDR3: CASRGVVGNQPQHF
V: TRBV7-9; J: TRBJ1-1; size: NA; D: NA; DNA: TGTGCCAGCAGCATCCAGATTGAAGCTTTCTTT; CDR3: CASSIQIEAFF
V: TRBV28; J: TRBJ1-4; size: NA; D: TRBD1; DNA: TGTGCCAGCAGTCCTCCGGGACAGGGAGGAGAAAAACTGTTTTTT; CDR3: CASSPPGQGGEKLFF
V: TRBV3-1/TRBV3-2; J: TRBJ2-1; size: NA; D: TRBD1; DNA: TGTGCCAGCAGCTCGACCAGGGGGTCTTACAATGAGCAGTTCTTC; CDR3: CASSSTRGSYNEQFF